This TCR beta chain is from a study of CD8+ T cells in alopecia areata. Study-level information: Treated individuals took tofacitinib by mouth, 5 to 10 mg twice daily. Study-wide findings and caveats: Amid tofacitinib therapy, many expanded lesional clones stayed present in scalp and blood. More clonal than normal scalp was lesional scalp, particularly alopecia totalis/universalis.

As regards this clone: The antigen is undetermined.

Treatment meaning: oral pan-JAK inhibitor, 5-10 mg twice daily. Punch biopsies of lesional scalp, plus peripheral blood, were taken from alopecia areata patients. Trimming took 1 base from V and 5 from J, leaving 12 bases between them. The CDR3 runs 14 residues. Germline loops: CDR1 SGHRS, CDR2 YFSETQ. The sequencing template was cDNA reverse transcribed from extracted RNA. TCRdb keeps only in-frame clones here, not all; method: immunoSEQ multiplex PCR. This sample has 250,000 to 350,000 clones, with 60% found just once. The sample in question was CD4+ T cells sorted from blood, obtained at week 52, from a patient treated with tofacitinib. This sequence joins TRBV5-1 and TRBJ2-5; the D is unclear. The TCR was taken from a human donor with alopecia areata. The CDR3 nucleotides are TGCGCCAGCAGCTTGACTGCCGAAGGGGAGACCCAGTACTTC. Its translation: CASSLTAEGETQYF.